These 2 T cell receptor beta chains originate from one sample sequenced in a study of T cell repertoires in cytomegalovirus infection (dated by TCRdb to about 2019). Instrument on record: Illumina HiSeq 1500. The raw public data were reprocessed by TCRdb itself: fastp quality trimming at Q25, MiXCR clonotype calling, in-frame beta chains only. Rows with one shared CDR3 protein collapse into an entry with the most common genes and DNA. The sample yields some 230,000 distinct CDR3 sequences; about 20% were counted once. Together, the top ten hold 18% of the sample. Sequencing input: CD8+ T cells from PBMCs. The receptors were gathered from a human donor in good health (CMV status not recorded). Some clones in this sample may be carry-over from other donors' samples.

The gene calls are TRBV2 and TRBJ1-2, with a tentative D call TRBD1 (5 bases). V dropped 4 bases and J dropped 4 bases, with 16 bases sitting between them. Germline CDR1 reads SNHLY; CDR2 reads FYNNEI. The CDR3 is made up of 15 amino acids. Here the CDR3 reads CASSGTPGLSYGYTF. CDR3 DNA: TGTGCCAGCAGTGGGACTCCGGGACTCAGCTATGGCTACACCTTC.

The chain couples TRBV19 to TRBJ2-1; D remains ambiguous. Looked up from germline, CDR1 is LNHDA and CDR2 is SQIVND (reference sequence). The CDR3 contains 14 residues. V gave up 8 bases and J gave up 0 bases, with 11 bases separating them. The CDR3 loop reads CASCDTSSYNEQFF. Here the CDR3 DNA reads TGTGCCAGTTGTGACACAAGCTCCTACAATGAGCAGTTCTTC.